This entry lists 11 T cell receptor beta chains sequenced from one sample in a study of blood T cell repertoires in COVID-19. Profiled with immunoSEQ multiplex PCR; TCRdb holds only in-frame clones, not every one. The data hold 110,000 or so clones, with 84% observed a single time. The sample consisted of peripheral blood. The receptors originated from a woman between 50 and 59 years old with acute or convalescent COVID-19.

This chain connects TRBV5-1 to TRBJ1-6; weak D call: TRBD1 (6 bases). Germline CDR1 reads SGHRS; CDR2 reads YFSETQ. CDR3 size: 14 residues. Between the trimmed V and J ends, which lost 4 bases and 8 bases, there was a span of 13 bases. The CDR3 is CASSGQGIYSPLHF. The CDR3 DNA reads TGCGCCAGCAGCGGGCAGGGGATATATTCACCCCTCCACTTT.

The V call is TRBV30, the J call TRBJ1-1; TRBD1 matches 7 bases. This CDR3 comprises 13 residues. Germline-derived CDR1 and CDR2 are GTSNPN and SVGIG (reference sequence). The J segment lost 11 bases and the V segment lost 2 bases, leaving 11 bases of the junction unmatched. The CDR3 DNA reads TGTGCCTGGAGTCTCCTAGGGGGCTCGGGGGCTTTCTTT. Its protein product is CAWSLLGGSGAFF.

The chain carries TRBV30 and TRBJ2-2, with 8 nucleotides matching TRBD2. The CDR3 has 16 residues. V lost 3 bases and J lost 5; bases outside the gene matches: 11. Germline CDR1 is GTSNPN and CDR2 is SVGIG (reference sequence). The CDR3 coding sequence is TGTGCCTGGAGATTTTCCGGGGGGGGCCGAACCGGGGAGCTGTTTTTT. It yields the protein CAWRFSGGGRTGELFF.

The chain carries TRBV27 and TRBJ1-1; TRBD1 matches 7 bases. Losses at the gene ends were 4 bases for V and 2 bases for J; bases not matched to a gene: 7. The CDR3 length is 15 residues. The V gene's germline CDR1 is MNHEY and CDR2 SMNVEV (reference sequence). In nucleotides, the CDR3 is TGTGCCAGCAGTTATGGGACAGCGGATAACACTGAAGCTTTCTTT. Its protein product is CASSYGTADNTEAFF.

V gene TRBV30 combines with J gene TRBJ1-2; 9 bases are shared with TRBD1. V lost 5 bases and J lost 6; bases outside the gene matches: 7. Germline loops: CDR1 GTSNPN, CDR2 SVGIG (reference sequence). The CDR3 has 13 amino acids. CDR3 DNA sequence: TGTGCCTGGTCCCACAGGGGGCAGGATGGCTACACCTTC. Protein: CAWSHRGQDGYTF.

In nucleotides, the CDR3 is TGCGCCAGCAGCTGGGGACAGAAATTAGGGTTGAACACTGAAGCTTTCTTT. As protein: CASSWGQKLGLNTEAFF. This chain uses TRBV5-1 with TRBJ1-1; 7 nucleotides line up with TRBD1. The V gene's germline CDR1 is SGHRS and CDR2 YFSETQ. CDR3 length: 17 amino acids. V was clipped by 3 bases and J by 0 bases; unmatched bases: 11.

This clone was counted between two and nine times. The chain uses TRBV7-9 and TRBJ2-7; the match to TRBD1 covers 8 bases. Per the germline V gene, CDR1 is SEHNR and CDR2 is FQNEAQ (reference sequence). Unmatched junction bases numbered 8, after V lost 4 bases and J lost 3 bases. The length of the CDR3 is 15 residues. The CDR3 region is CASSSGQGLFYEQYF. CDR3 nucleotides: TGTGCCAGCAGCTCTGGACAGGGCTTATTCTACGAGCAGTACTTC.

The CDR3 DNA reads TGTGCCAGCAGGAATGGACTGAGTAATTCACCCCTCCACTTT. The encoded protein is CASRNGLSNSPLHF. J is TRBJ1-6 and V is TRBV5-4; D remains unclear. V lost 5 bases and J 6 bases, leaving 12 bases between the germline ends. The CDR3 has 14 residues. Looked up from germline, CDR1 is SGHNT and CDR2 is YYREEE (reference sequence).

The rearrangement joins TRBV6-5 to TRBJ2-5; maybe TRBD2 (7 bases). The germline V gene encodes CDR1 MNHEY and CDR2 SVGAGI. Trimming stripped 6 bases from V and 5 bases from J, with 13 bases between. The CDR3 length is 13 residues. The CDR3 nucleotides are TGTGCCAGCAGACGGGGGGCTGGGGAGACCCAGTACTTC. This codes for CASRRGAGETQYF.

V usage is TRBV6-1 and J usage is TRBJ2-5, with D perhaps matching TRBD1 (5 bases). CDR1 is MNHNS and CDR2 is SASEGT in the germline V gene. This CDR3 has 15 amino acids. V lost 2 bases to trimming and J lost 0 bases, with 10 bases between them. The CDR3 nucleotides read TGTGCCAGCAGTGAAATGGACACCTACCAAGAGACCCAGTACTTC. Its protein product is CASSEMDTYQETQYF.

This clone came up once. V is TRBV4-1 and J is TRBJ2-2; 8 nucleotides line up with TRBD2. V shed 4 bases, J shed 3 bases, and the junction held 7 bases outside the gene matches. Germline CDR1 and CDR2: MGHRA and YSYEKL. The CDR3 totals 16 residues. In DNA, the CDR3 is TGCGCCAGCAGCCGTCCGGGACTAGAGGACACCGGGGAGCTGTTTTTT. Amino acids: CASSRPGLEDTGELFF.